The entry below describes one T cell receptor beta chain. Its antigen is undetermined. Via MiXCR, TCRdb re-called the reads, giving one row per CDR3 protein. Here the sample spans about 69,000 distinct CDR3 sequences, 28% being singletons. The CDR3 extends over 14 amino acids. The germline V gene encodes CDR1 GTSNPN and CDR2 SVGIG (reference sequence). The germline V and J ends were trimmed by 5 bases and 5 bases, with 18 bases remaining between them. This entry comes from a study of T cell repertoires in cytomegalovirus infection. The sample here was CD8+ T cells from cultured PBMCs, taken from culture after CMV antigen stimulation. V and J are TRBV30 and TRBJ2-5; D is uncertain. This receptor was taken from a human donor in good health (CMV status not recorded). Some clones in this sample may be carry-over from other donors' samples. The CDR3 loop reads CAWFATGPGETQYF. CDR3 coding DNA: TGTGCCTGGTTTGCAACCGGGCCCGGGGAGACCCAGTACTTC.